This T cell receptor (beta chain) was sequenced during a study of T cell responses to AZD1222 COVID-19 vaccine. Overall study results and limits: Sampled repertoires all dated from after the peak T cell response. There were vaccine-associated CD4 TCRs across spike, dominant at 160-218 and 743-854. Baseline antibody screening turned up just a handful of seropositive AZD1222 recipients.

Notes on this clone: Its antigen is as yet unknown.

Germline loops: CDR1 SGHAT, CDR2 FQNNGV. The CDR3 has 12 amino acids. V was cut by 2 bases and J by 6 bases, with 2 bases left in between. Profiled with immunoSEQ multiplex PCR; TCRdb holds only in-frame clones, not every one. The table has tens of thousands of clones, roughly nine tenths seen once. This specimen consisted of peripheral blood, obtained on day 0 of AZD1222 vaccination. The chain links TRBV11-2 to TRBJ1-6, with no clear D. The receptor was derived from an adult in good health. This chain's CDR3 is CASSLSNSPLHF. The CDR3 DNA follows: TGTGCCAGCAGCTTAAGTAATTCACCCCTCCACTTT.